The rows below give T cell receptor beta chains drawn from one sample of a study of human T cells and chemical hapten exposure. TCRdb independently ran MiXCR on the RACE reads; one entry per CDR3 protein. The repertoire consists of around 300,000 distinct CDR3 sequences, with 5.5% to 8% occurring once and the leading ten covering 8.4%. Material: whole blood, obtained in connection with sensitization to the hapten diphenylcyclopropenone (DPC). The receptors here all came from a woman in her late teens or twenties with alopecia areata. Some clones in this sample may be carry-over from other donors' samples. The CDR3 runs from the conserved cysteine through the conserved F or W. A D gene is named only where the DNA matches it firmly. Clone sizes are given selectively: once, few, many, or a class where the clone is expanded.

CDR3 length | D gene | clone size | J gene | V gene | CDR3 DNA | CDR3 protein
14 | - | few | TRBJ2-3 | TRBV12-3/TRBV12-4 | TGTGCCAGCAGCTTGGACTACTCCACAGATACGCAGTATTTT | CASSLDYSTDTQYF
13 | - | - | TRBJ2-3 | TRBV5-1 | TGCGCCAGCAGCTTTAGGGGACACGATACGCAGTATTTT | CASSFRGHDTQYF
14 | - | many | TRBJ1-4 | TRBV6-5 | TGTGCCAGCAAACCTGGGCCAAGGAGGGAAAAACTGTTTTTT | CASKPGPRREKLFF
15 | - | many | TRBJ1-5 | TRBV20-1 | TGCAGTGCTAGCTCGACAGGCTATAGCAATCAGCCCCAGCATTTT | CSASSTGYSNQPQHF
16 | - | - | TRBJ2-2 | TRBV14 | TGTGCCAGCAGCCCCGGACCTACTGGCGGGACCGGGGAGCTGTTTTTT | CASSPGPTGGTGELFF
20 | - | - | TRBJ2-3 | TRBV4-3 | TGCGCCAGCAGCCAATTATCGCGCTATACCGGGAGCGCTTCCGCAGATACGCAGTATTTT | CASSQLSRYTGSASADTQYF
15 | TRBD1 | - | TRBJ1-2 | TRBV7-2 | TGTGCCAGCAGCTTAGTCAAGGGGGCAGCAGGTGGCTACACCTTC | CASSLVKGAAGGYTF
14 | TRBD1 | few | TRBJ1-2 | TRBV18 | TGTGCCAGCTCATCTCGACAGGGAGACTATGGCTACACCTTC | CASSSRQGDYGYTF
14 | - | few | TRBJ2-3 | TRBV6-2/TRBV6-3 | TGTGCCAGCAGTTACATCGTAGTTTCAGATACGCAGTATTTT | CASSYIVVSDTQYF
14 | TRBD1 | - | TRBJ1-6 | TRBV27 | TGTGCCAGCAGTTGGGACAGGTATAATTCACCCCTCCACTTT | CASSWDRYNSPLHF
15 | TRBD1 | few | TRBJ1-6 | TRBV27 | TGTGCCAGCAGTTTGGGACAGGGAAATCGTCCACCCCTCCACTTT | CASSLGQGNRPPLHF
17 | TRBD2 | few | TRBJ2-7 | TRBV27 | TGTGCCAGCAGTTTAGGGCTAGCGGGGGCCTACTCCTACGAGCAGTACTTC | CASSLGLAGAYSYEQYF
15 | TRBD1 | - | TRBJ1-2 | TRBV4-2 | TGTGCCAGCAGCCAAGATCAGGGGGTATTCGATGGCTACACCTTC | CASSQDQGVFDGYTF
14 | - | few | TRBJ1-5 | TRBV19 | TGTGCCAGTAGTATAGACAGTACCAATCAGCCCCAGCATTTT | CASSIDSTNQPQHF
17 | - | - | TRBJ1-1 | TRBV10-3 | TGTGCCATCAGAGACGGACATGACCAGCAAGTGAACACTGAAGCTTTCTTT | CAIRDGHDQQVNTEAFF
11 | - | many | TRBJ2-7 | TRBV20-1 | TGCAGTGCTAAAAGTGGTGACGAGCAGTACTTC | CSAKSGDEQYF
12 | - | many | TRBJ2-3 | TRBV29-1 | TGCAGCTTGGGGGCCCCGTTCGATACGCAGTATTTT | CSLGAPFDTQYF
15 | - | few | TRBJ2-5 | TRBV5-5 | TGTGCCAGCAGCTTTAGTTCTAGTCCCCAAGAGACCCAGTACTTC | CASSFSSSPQETQYF
14 | - | many | TRBJ2-3 | TRBV28 | TGTGCCAGCAGTTTACGCGGGGACACAGATACGCAGTATTTT | CASSLRGDTDTQYF
13 | - | - | TRBJ1-5 | TRBV13 | TGTGCCAGCAGCCGTAGCCCGGATCAGCCCCAGCATTTT | CASSRSPDQPQHF
16 | - | many | TRBJ1-4 | TRBV4-1 | TGCGCCAGCAGCCAAGATAGCGGTTATGTTCGGGAAAAACTGTTTTTT | CASSQDSGYVREKLFF
17 | TRBD2 | many | TRBJ2-1 | TRBV28 | TGTGCCAGCAGTTTACCAGAAGCGGGGGCGCTCCCGGATGAGCAGTTCTTC | CASSLPEAGALPDEQFF
12 | - | - | TRBJ2-7 | TRBV29-1 | TGCAGCGTAGATATAGGGGGCTACGAGCAGTACTTC | CSVDIGGYEQYF
13 | - | - | TRBJ1-1 | TRBV29-1 | TGCAGCGTTGATGTCACGGGGGGGACTGAAGCTTTCTTT | CSVDVTGGTEAFF
15 | - | many | TRBJ2-7 | TRBV28 | TGTGCCAGCAGTCTCTTGGGGGGAGCCTTCTCCGAGCAGTACTTC | CASSLLGGAFSEQYF
15 | TRBD2 | - | TRBJ2-1 | TRBV12-5 | TGTGCTAGTGCATCACTAGCGGGGGGGTTAAATGAGCAGTTCTTC | CASASLAGGLNEQFF
19 | TRBD2 | - | TRBJ2-1 | TRBV5-1 | TGCGCCAGCAGCTTGGCCCATAGTAAAGCGGGGGGGCTTCGGAATGAGCAGTTCTTC | CASSLAHSKAGGLRNEQFF
18 | TRBD2 | few | TRBJ2-3 | TRBV20-1 | TGCAGTGCTAGTCCCTGGGGGGGGATGGGACCCATCACAGATACGCAGTATTTT | CSASPWGGMGPITDTQYF
15 | - | few | TRBJ1-4 | TRBV6-1 | TGTGCCAGCAGTGCCCAGGCAGGAACTAATGAAAAACTGTTTTTT | CASSAQAGTNEKLFF
15 | - | - | TRBJ2-6 | TRBV11-2 | TGTGCCAGCAGCTTGAGGGGGGCTGGGGCCAACATCCTGACTTTC | CASSLRGAGANILTF
15 | TRBD1 | - | TRBJ1-2 | TRBV25-1 | TGTGCCAGCAGTGAATCGGACAGGGAGTACTATGGCTACACCTTC | CASSESDREYYGYTF
16 | TRBD2 | many | TRBJ2-1 | TRBV27 | TGTGCCAGCAGTTTATCGATCGAGCGGGGGAACAATGAGCAGTTCTTC | CASSLSIERGNNEQFF
13 | - | few | TRBJ2-7 | TRBV20-1 | TGCAGTGCTAGGACTAAGGAGTACAGCGAGCAGTACTTC | CSARTKEYSEQYF
14 | - | few | TRBJ2-4 | TRBV20-1 | TGCAGTGCTGCGCAAGGGGGGACCAAAAACATTCAGTACTTC | CSAAQGGTKNIQYF
17 | TRBD1 | - | TRBJ1-4 | TRBV6-2/TRBV6-3 | TGTGCCAGCAGCCTTGGGACAGAAGGAAGCCGGCATGAAAAACTGTTTTTT | CASSLGTEGSRHEKLFF
14 | - | - | TRBJ1-1 | TRBV5-1 | TGCGCCAGCAGCTTACTCCGACTTAACACTGAAGCTTTCTTT | CASSLLRLNTEAFF
9 | - | few | TRBJ2-1 | TRBV29-1 | TGCAGCGTGCCTGGGGAGCAGTTCTTC | CSVPGEQFF
17 | - | - | TRBJ1-5 | TRBV29-1 | TGCAGCGTTGAAGCTCGCCAGGGGACGCGGTGGAGCCAGCCCCAGCATTTT | CSVEARQGTRWSQPQHF
15 | TRBD2 | - | TRBJ2-5 | TRBV6-2/TRBV6-3 | TGTGCCAGCAGTTACTCGGCTAGCGGGGAAGAGACCCAGTACTTC | CASSYSASGEETQYF
17 | - | few | TRBJ2-4 | TRBV6-1 | TGTGCCAGCAGTGAAGCGCGTGCAGGGTATGCCAAAAACATTCAGTACTTC | CASSEARAGYAKNIQYF
15 | - | - | TRBJ2-7 | TRBV7-8 | TGTGCCAGCAGCTTAGAAGCGAGAGGAGCGGGCGAGCAGTACTTC | CASSLEARGAGEQYF
16 | - | few | TRBJ2-1 | TRBV7-6 | TGTGCCAGCAGCTTAGCGGAGGGAACGGGGTGGGATGAGCAGTTCTTC | CASSLAEGTGWDEQFF
17 | TRBD2 | many | TRBJ2-3 | TRBV4-1 | TGCGCCAGCAGCCAAGATAGACTAGCGGGGGGAGAAGATACGCAGTATTTT | CASSQDRLAGGEDTQYF
16 | TRBD1 | few | TRBJ1-2 | TRBV11-2 | TGTGCCAGCAGCGCGACCGGGACAGCGAGCTTCTATGGCTACACCTTC | CASSATGTASFYGYTF
15 | TRBD2 | many | TRBJ2-1 | TRBV14 | TGTGCCAGCAGCCAATTTTTAGCGGGGGACAATGAGCAGTTCTTC | CASSQFLAGDNEQFF
14 | - | few | TRBJ1-5 | TRBV4-3 | TGCGCCAGCAGCCAAGGAAAGGGCGGTCAGCCCCAGCATTTT | CASSQGKGGQPQHF
14 | TRBD1 | many | TRBJ1-2 | TRBV19 | TGTGCCAGTAGCCTCCGGGACAGCAACTATGGCTACACCTTC | CASSLRDSNYGYTF
16 | - | - | TRBJ1-1 | TRBV6-1 | TGTGCCAGCAGAAATTTCGGGACTTTTATGAACACTGAAGCTTTCTTT | CASRNFGTFMNTEAFF
15 | TRBD1 | - | TRBJ1-4 | TRBV4-1 | TGCGCCAGCAGCCAAGTGGACAGGGAAATAGGAAAACTGTTTTTT | CASSQVDREIGKLFF
14 | TRBD2 | many | TRBJ2-1 | TRBV6-2/TRBV6-3 | TGTGCCAGCACCCCCGGACTAGCCAGCAATGAGCAGTTCTTC | CASTPGLASNEQFF
14 | - | - | TRBJ2-7 | TRBV4-1 | TGCGCCAGCAGCCAAGAAGATGGTCTGGACGAGCAGTACTTC | CASSQEDGLDEQYF
14 | TRBD2 | few | TRBJ2-1 | TRBV5-1 | TGCGCCAGCAGCATAGCGGGGGGGCATTCCGAGCAGTTCTTC | CASSIAGGHSEQFF
14 | - | few | TRBJ1-5 | TRBV6-1 | TGTGCCAGCAGTCCGCAGGGTTCCTGGCAGCCCCAGCATTTT | CASSPQGSWQPQHF
12 | TRBD1 | many | TRBJ1-1 | TRBV6-5 | TGTGCCAGCAGAGGAGGGGGCCCGGAAGCTTTCTTT | CASRGGGPEAFF
13 | - | many | TRBJ2-3 | TRBV12-3/TRBV12-4 | TGTGCCAGCAGTTTAGCAGAGACAGATACGCAGTATTTT | CASSLAETDTQYF
16 | TRBD1 | many | TRBJ1-4 | TRBV6-6 | TGTGCCAGCAGTCCGGGACAGGGGACTGGTAATGAAAAACTGTTTTTT | CASSPGQGTGNEKLFF
16 | TRBD2 | many | TRBJ2-3 | TRBV4-3 | TGCGCCAGCAGCCACTCGCAGCTAGCGGACACAGATACGCAGTATTTT | CASSHSQLADTDTQYF